The rows below give T cell receptor beta chains drawn from one sample of a study of T cells in tuberculosis. Clones were sequenced by immunoSEQ multiplex PCR, and TCRdb holds only the in-frame ones, with some missing. The sample lists 30,000 to 35,000 clones; roughly 90% were seen once. Sequenced sample: PBMCs. These receptors came from a donor aged 10 to 29 with latent tuberculosis or without tuberculosis infection. Some clones in this sample may be carry-over from other donors' samples. Both conserved end residues are part of each CDR3. Each record gives: J gene, clone size, D gene, V gene, CDR3 DNA, CDR3 protein. The D gene is left open where the match is weak. Expanded clones are given a class, and other clones once, few, many or no size at all.

J gene: TRBJ2-3; clone size: .; D gene: TRBD2; V gene: TRBV9; CDR3 DNA: TGTGCCAGCAGCACCTCGGGGGGAGATACGCAGTATTTT; CDR3 protein: CASSTSGGDTQYF
J gene: TRBJ2-7; clone size: .; D gene: .; V gene: TRBV27; CDR3 DNA: TGTGCCAGCAGCCACCAAACAGGGATGGGGTACGAGCAGTACTTC; CDR3 protein: CASSHQTGMGYEQYF
J gene: TRBJ1-5; clone size: .; D gene: TRBD1; V gene: TRBV5-1; CDR3 DNA: TGCGCCAGCAGCCTCGACGGACAGGTGAATCAGCCCCAGCATTTT; CDR3 protein: CASSLDGQVNQPQHF
J gene: TRBJ1-5; clone size: .; D gene: .; V gene: TRBV11-2; CDR3 DNA: TGTGCCAGCAGCTTAGATATGGAGCAGCCCCAGCATTTT; CDR3 protein: CASSLDMEQPQHF
J gene: TRBJ2-1; clone size: .; D gene: TRBD2; V gene: TRBV29-1; CDR3 DNA: TGCAGCGCGACTAGCGGGAGAATTAATGAGCAGTTCTTC; CDR3 protein: CSATSGRINEQFF
J gene: TRBJ1-1; clone size: .; D gene: .; V gene: TRBV6-5; CDR3 DNA: TGTGCCAGCAGTTACTCCGGCAGGGGTGGCACTGAAGCTTTCTTT; CDR3 protein: CASSYSGRGGTEAFF
J gene: TRBJ2-7; clone size: .; D gene: TRBD1; V gene: TRBV7-9; CDR3 DNA: TGTGCCAGCAGCTTTCCGGACAGGGGATTTTACGAGCAGTACTTC; CDR3 protein: CASSFPDRGFYEQYF
J gene: TRBJ2-7; clone size: once; D gene: TRBD2; V gene: TRBV19; CDR3 DNA: TGTGCCAGTAGTGTGCTACCGGGACTAGCGGTCTACGAGCAGTACTTC; CDR3 protein: CASSVLPGLAVYEQYF
J gene: TRBJ1-2; clone size: .; D gene: .; V gene: TRBV6-5; CDR3 DNA: TGTGCCAGCAAAACAGGATCTAACTATGGCTACACCTTC; CDR3 protein: CASKTGSNYGYTF
J gene: TRBJ1-2; clone size: .; D gene: .; V gene: TRBV2; CDR3 DNA: TGTGCCAGCAGTGAATACCAGGGGAGAAGGTATGGCTACACCTTC; CDR3 protein: CASSEYQGRRYGYTF
J gene: TRBJ1-5; clone size: .; D gene: .; V gene: TRBV2; CDR3 DNA: TGTGCCAGCAGTGTGTACGGTAGCAATCAGCCCCAGCATTTT; CDR3 protein: CASSVYGSNQPQHF
J gene: TRBJ1-2; clone size: .; D gene: TRBD1; V gene: TRBV4-1; CDR3 DNA: TGCGCCAGCAGCCCCGGGACAGGGGGCAGGGGCTACACCTTC; CDR3 protein: CASSPGTGGRGYTF
J gene: TRBJ2-1; clone size: .; D gene: TRBD1; V gene: TRBV5-1; CDR3 DNA: TGCGCCAGCAGCTCTAACAATGGACAGGGAGGTGAGCAGTTCTTC; CDR3 protein: CASSSNNGQGGEQFF
J gene: TRBJ1-2; clone size: .; D gene: .; V gene: TRBV2; CDR3 DNA: TGTGCCAGCACCCTGGTCGGGGAAGGCTACGGCTACACCTTC; CDR3 protein: CASTLVGEGYGYTF
J gene: TRBJ2-2; clone size: .; D gene: .; V gene: TRBV5-1; CDR3 DNA: TGCGCCAGCAGCTTGGGGACACCTAACACCGGGGAGCTGTTTTTT; CDR3 protein: CASSLGTPNTGELFF
J gene: TRBJ2-7; clone size: .; D gene: .; V gene: TRBV7-9; CDR3 DNA: TGTGCCAGCAGCGAGGACAGATCCTCCTACGAGCAGTACTTC; CDR3 protein: CASSEDRSSYEQYF
J gene: TRBJ2-5; clone size: .; D gene: TRBD1; V gene: TRBV6-6; CDR3 DNA: TGTGCCAGTAGCACAGGGGGCTATGGGGAGACCCAGTACTTC; CDR3 protein: CASSTGGYGETQYF
J gene: TRBJ1-2; clone size: .; D gene: .; V gene: TRBV5-5; CDR3 DNA: TGTGCCAGCAGGGACACGCGCGGACATGACATCTATGGCTACACCTTC; CDR3 protein: CASRDTRGHDIYGYTF
J gene: TRBJ1-3; clone size: .; D gene: .; V gene: TRBV5-4; CDR3 DNA: TGTGCCAGCAGCTTGGACGGGACTAGGACTGGAAACACCATATATTTT; CDR3 protein: CASSLDGTRTGNTIYF
J gene: TRBJ1-1; clone size: .; D gene: .; V gene: TRBV6-1; CDR3 DNA: TGTGCCAGCAGTGAAGTGACACCTGAAGCTTTCTTT; CDR3 protein: CASSEVTPEAFF
J gene: TRBJ2-1; clone size: .; D gene: TRBD2; V gene: TRBV9; CDR3 DNA: TGTGCCAGCAGCGTACTTTATCTCACTAGCGGGAGTCCCTACAATGAGCAGTTCTTC; CDR3 protein: CASSVLYLTSGSPYNEQFF
J gene: TRBJ2-7; clone size: .; D gene: .; V gene: TRBV28; CDR3 DNA: TGTGCCAGCATCTCACTGGGCCAAGGGGACGAGCAGTACTTC; CDR3 protein: CASISLGQGDEQYF
J gene: TRBJ2-1; clone size: .; D gene: TRBD2; V gene: TRBV29-1; CDR3 DNA: TGCAGCGTTGAAGGTAGCGGGGGTTACAATGAGCAGTTCTTC; CDR3 protein: CSVEGSGGYNEQFF
J gene: TRBJ1-1; clone size: .; D gene: .; V gene: TRBV25-1; CDR3 DNA: TGTGCCAGCAGTGATCCCGGGAGGGCTGAAGCTTTCTTT; CDR3 protein: CASSDPGRAEAFF
J gene: TRBJ2-7; clone size: .; D gene: TRBD1; V gene: TRBV10-1; CDR3 DNA: TGCGCCAGCAGCCCAGGACAGGGTGATTCCCACGAGCAGTACTTC; CDR3 protein: CASSPGQGDSHEQYF
J gene: TRBJ1-1; clone size: .; D gene: .; V gene: TRBV5-1; CDR3 DNA: TGCGCCAGCAGCCGGTGGAGGGGTGAAGCTTTCTTT; CDR3 protein: CASSRWRGEAFF
J gene: TRBJ1-5; clone size: .; D gene: TRBD1; V gene: TRBV6-5; CDR3 DNA: TGTGCCAGCAGTTCCACAGGGGGCACGGTTCAGCCCCAGCATTTT; CDR3 protein: CASSSTGGTVQPQHF
J gene: TRBJ1-4; clone size: .; D gene: .; V gene: TRBV5-5; CDR3 DNA: TGTGCCAGCAGCTTGGGGGGCGAAAGTGAAAAACTGTTTTTT; CDR3 protein: CASSLGGESEKLFF
J gene: TRBJ1-2; clone size: .; D gene: .; V gene: TRBV9; CDR3 DNA: TGTGCCAGCAGCGTAGGCACAGGTCAATTCGGCTACACCTTC; CDR3 protein: CASSVGTGQFGYTF
J gene: TRBJ1-2; clone size: .; D gene: TRBD1; V gene: TRBV2; CDR3 DNA: TGTGCCAGCAGTGAAGTGGGACAGGGACTCCATGGCTACACCTTC; CDR3 protein: CASSEVGQGLHGYTF
J gene: TRBJ1-2; clone size: .; D gene: .; V gene: TRBV19; CDR3 DNA: TGTGCCAGTACCTCGGTCCCCTTTGACTACACCTTC; CDR3 protein: CASTSVPFDYTF
J gene: TRBJ1-5; clone size: once; D gene: TRBD1; V gene: TRBV6-5; CDR3 DNA: TGTGCCAGCAGTCTGAGGACAGGGTCGAATCAGCCCCAGCATTTT; CDR3 protein: CASSLRTGSNQPQHF
J gene: TRBJ2-7; clone size: .; D gene: TRBD2; V gene: TRBV10-3; CDR3 DNA: TGTGCCATCAGTGAGTCTACGGTAGCGGGAGACGAGCAGTACTTC; CDR3 protein: CAISESTVAGDEQYF
J gene: TRBJ1-4; clone size: .; D gene: .; V gene: TRBV4-1; CDR3 DNA: TGCGCCAGCAGCCAGCCCCCAGGAGGGGTTGGGGAAAAACTGTTTTTT; CDR3 protein: CASSQPPGGVGEKLFF
J gene: TRBJ1-6; clone size: once; D gene: TRBD1; V gene: TRBV7-8; CDR3 DNA: TGTGCCAGCAGCATAGACAGGGCGAGCTCCTATAATTCACCCCTCCACTTT; CDR3 protein: CASSIDRASSYNSPLHF
J gene: TRBJ2-7; clone size: few; D gene: .; V gene: TRBV28; CDR3 DNA: TGTGCCAGCAGGGCTTCCCGAGGCTCCTACGAGCAGTACTTC; CDR3 protein: CASRASRGSYEQYF
J gene: TRBJ2-5; clone size: .; D gene: TRBD1; V gene: TRBV28; CDR3 DNA: TGTGCCAGCAGTCCTTGGACAGGGGGAGGAGAGACCCAGTACTTC; CDR3 protein: CASSPWTGGGETQYF
J gene: TRBJ2-1; clone size: few; D gene: TRBD2; V gene: TRBV7-9; CDR3 DNA: TGTGCCAGCAGCTCCCTAGCGGGGGGGCAGTTCTTC; CDR3 protein: CASSSLAGGQFF
J gene: TRBJ2-7; clone size: .; D gene: .; V gene: TRBV6-6; CDR3 DNA: TGTGCCAGCAGTTCCGTGTCCAGGGGCTACGAGCAGTACTTC; CDR3 protein: CASSSVSRGYEQYF
J gene: TRBJ2-3; clone size: .; D gene: TRBD2; V gene: TRBV5-1; CDR3 DNA: TGCGCCAGCAGCCCGGGGACTAGCGGGGGGGCGCTGGATACGCAGTATTTT; CDR3 protein: CASSPGTSGGALDTQYF
J gene: TRBJ2-3; clone size: .; D gene: TRBD2; V gene: TRBV7-9; CDR3 DNA: TGTGCTAGCCAGCGGGGGGGCCCAGATACGCAGTATTTT; CDR3 protein: CASQRGGPDTQYF
J gene: TRBJ1-2; clone size: .; D gene: TRBD1; V gene: TRBV18; CDR3 DNA: TGTGCCAGCTCACTGGAGACAGGGGGTGAGGATAACTATGGCTACACCTTC; CDR3 protein: CASSLETGGEDNYGYTF
J gene: TRBJ1-1; clone size: few; D gene: .; V gene: TRBV23-1; CDR3 DNA: TGCGCCAGCAGTCAACCCCCTCCGTACACTGAAGCTTTCTTT; CDR3 protein: CASSQPPPYTEAFF
J gene: TRBJ1-1; clone size: .; D gene: .; V gene: TRBV7-8; CDR3 DNA: TGTGCCAGCAGCTTTCCTAACACTGAAGCTTTCTTT; CDR3 protein: CASSFPNTEAFF
J gene: TRBJ1-2; clone size: .; D gene: .; V gene: TRBV4-1; CDR3 DNA: TGCGCCAGCAGCCAAGATCTTTCTGACTATGGCTACACCTTC; CDR3 protein: CASSQDLSDYGYTF
J gene: TRBJ2-3; clone size: .; D gene: TRBD2; V gene: TRBV10-1; CDR3 DNA: TGCGCCAGCAGTGACCGGCGGGGACTAGGATTTACAGATACGCAGTATTTT; CDR3 protein: CASSDRRGLGFTDTQYF
J gene: TRBJ2-7; clone size: .; D gene: .; V gene: TRBV18; CDR3 DNA: TGTGCCAGCTCACCAGCAGGGGTTATGGACTACGAGCAGTACTTC; CDR3 protein: CASSPAGVMDYEQYF
J gene: TRBJ1-1; clone size: .; D gene: .; V gene: TRBV7-8; CDR3 DNA: TGTGCCAGCAGCTTAGGGGGCAAGAACACTGAAGCTTTCTTT; CDR3 protein: CASSLGGKNTEAFF
J gene: TRBJ2-7; clone size: .; D gene: TRBD1; V gene: TRBV6-1; CDR3 DNA: TGTGCCAGCAGTGAATCCCGACAGGGTACCCACGAGCAGTACTTC; CDR3 protein: CASSESRQGTHEQYF
J gene: TRBJ1-1; clone size: once; D gene: TRBD1; V gene: TRBV5-1; CDR3 DNA: TGCGCCAGCAGCTGGGATCCACGAGGGGGACAGGGGGCTCCAGCTTTCTTT; CDR3 protein: CASSWDPRGGQGAPAFF
J gene: TRBJ2-1; clone size: .; D gene: TRBD2; V gene: TRBV4-1; CDR3 DNA: TGCGCCAGCAGCCCAACTAATGGTGCGGGGGTTGTGAAGTTCTTC; CDR3 protein: CASSPTNGAGVVKFF
J gene: TRBJ1-2; clone size: .; D gene: .; V gene: TRBV5-4; CDR3 DNA: TGTGCCAGCAGCCAACCAGGGAACTATGGCTACACCTTC; CDR3 protein: CASSQPGNYGYTF
J gene: TRBJ1-5; clone size: .; D gene: .; V gene: TRBV29-1; CDR3 DNA: TGCAGCGTTTGCGAGAATAGCAATCAGCCCCAGCATTTT; CDR3 protein: CSVCENSNQPQHF
J gene: TRBJ1-2; clone size: .; D gene: TRBD1; V gene: TRBV5-4; CDR3 DNA: TGTGCCAGCAGCCAAAGACAGGGTTTGACTAACTATGGCTACACCTTC; CDR3 protein: CASSQRQGLTNYGYTF
J gene: TRBJ2-7; clone size: .; D gene: TRBD2; V gene: TRBV13; CDR3 DNA: TGTGCCAGCAGCTTCCGGACTAGCGGGGACTACGAGCAGTACTTC; CDR3 protein: CASSFRTSGDYEQYF